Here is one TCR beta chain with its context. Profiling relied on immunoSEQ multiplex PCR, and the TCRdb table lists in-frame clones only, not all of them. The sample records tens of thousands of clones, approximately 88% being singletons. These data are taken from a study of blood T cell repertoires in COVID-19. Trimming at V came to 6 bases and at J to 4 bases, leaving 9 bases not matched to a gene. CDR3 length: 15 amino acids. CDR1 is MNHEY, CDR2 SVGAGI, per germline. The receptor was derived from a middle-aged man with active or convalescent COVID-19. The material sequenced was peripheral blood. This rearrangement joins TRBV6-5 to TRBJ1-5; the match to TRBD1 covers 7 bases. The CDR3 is CASSGSGTANQPQHF. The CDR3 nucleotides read TGTGCCAGCAGCGGATCCGGGACAGCAAATCAGCCCCAGCATTTT.